The rows below give T cell receptor beta chains drawn from one sample of a study of blood T cell repertoires in COVID-19. TCRdb's copy holds only in-frame clones and misses some; the assay was immunoSEQ multiplex PCR. The table includes roughly 220,000 clones, approximately 80% detected once. Sequencing used peripheral blood. These receptors were obtained from a woman aged 40-49 years who had recovered from COVID-19. CDR3s include the opening cysteine and the closing phenylalanine or tryptophan. A D gene is named only where the DNA matches it firmly. The size entry is marked missing in some rows and otherwise reads once, few, many or a size class.

clone_size	d_call	j_call	v_call	cdr3_aa	cdr3_nt
NA	TRBD2	TRBJ2-6	TRBV7-2	CASSLGLVSGANVLTF	TGTGCCAGCAGCCTGGGACTAGTGTCTGGGGCCAACGTCCTGACTTTC
NA	NA	TRBJ1-2	TRBV6-5	CASSYSRGGTYGYTF	TGTGCCAGCAGTTACTCCAGGGGTGGAACCTATGGCTACACCTTC
NA	NA	TRBJ2-7	TRBV30	CAWSDPSRGAYEQYF	TGTGCCTGGAGTGACCCCTCCAGGGGCGCCTACGAGCAGTACTTC
NA	NA	TRBJ2-7	TRBV2	CASGRGTYEQYF	TGTGCCAGCGGGCGGGGAACCTACGAGCAGTACTTC
few	NA	TRBJ1-5	TRBV7-6	CASSFGTGSNQPQHF	TGTGCCAGCAGCTTCGGAACAGGGTCCAATCAGCCCCAGCATTTT
NA	NA	TRBJ2-3	TRBV7-2	CASSFNRALGTDTQYF	TGTGCCAGCAGTTTCAACAGGGCCCTGGGCACAGATACGCAGTATTTT
NA	TRBD2	TRBJ2-2	TRBV10-3	CAISSGGDTGELFF	TGTGCCATCAGTAGCGGGGGGGACACCGGGGAGCTGTTTTTT
NA	TRBD1	TRBJ1-5	TRBV3-1/TRBV3-2	CASSQPGAGGLGGQPQHF	TGTGCCAGCAGCCAACCCGGGGCAGGGGGCTTAGGCGGTCAGCCCCAGCATTTT
NA	NA	TRBJ1-1	TRBV5-1	CASSFRVDTEAFF	TGCGCCAGCAGCTTCAGGGTTGACACTGAAGCTTTCTTT
NA	TRBD2	TRBJ2-5	TRBV2	CASSVLAGLQETQYF	TGTGCCAGCAGTGTCCTAGCGGGGCTCCAAGAGACCCAGTACTTC
NA	NA	TRBJ1-1	TRBV4-2	CASSPVGGGLSNTEAFF	TGTGCCAGCAGCCCTGTAGGGGGGGGCCTATCGAACACTGAAGCTTTCTTT
NA	NA	TRBJ1-5	TRBV7-8	CASTYRISQHF	TGTGCCAGCACCTACAGGATTTCCCAGCATTTT
few	NA	TRBJ2-7	TRBV11-1	CASSLVGAPRSYEQYF	TGTGCCAGCAGCTTAGTGGGGGCGCCGAGGTCCTACGAGCAGTACTTC
NA	TRBD2	TRBJ2-7	TRBV28	CASSRASGGYEQYF	TGTGCCAGCAGTCGAGCGAGCGGGGGGTACGAGCAGTACTTC
few	NA	TRBJ1-5	TRBV10-1	CASITGKWVNQPQHF	TGCGCCAGCATAACAGGGAAGTGGGTCAATCAGCCCCAGCATTTT
NA	TRBD1	TRBJ2-1	TRBV19	CASSIDRGLDEQFF	TGTGCCAGTAGTATAGACAGGGGGCTCGATGAGCAGTTCTTC
few	TRBD2	TRBJ2-1	TRBV4-3	CASSQEKSAGIYNEQFF	TGCGCCAGCAGCCAAGAGAAGTCAGCGGGGATCTACAATGAGCAGTTCTTC
once	TRBD1	TRBJ1-1	TRBV28	CASSGQGAEAFF	TGTGCCAGCAGCGGCCAGGGGGCTGAAGCTTTCTTT
NA	TRBD1	TRBJ1-2	TRBV28	CASSLDMEQGVSGYTF	TGTGCCAGCAGTTTAGATATGGAACAGGGGGTGTCTGGCTACACCTTC
NA	TRBD2	TRBJ2-7	TRBV6-1	CASSDPSSSGGYEQYF	TGTGCCAGCAGTGACCCGAGTTCTAGCGGGGGGTACGAGCAGTACTTC
NA	TRBD1	TRBJ2-3	TRBV6-6	CASSYTGVGTDTQYF	TGTGCCAGCAGTTATACAGGGGTAGGCACAGATACGCAGTATTTT
NA	TRBD1	TRBJ2-2	TRBV5-1	CASSLPGQGSGELFF	TGCGCCAGCAGCTTACCGGGACAGGGGTCCGGGGAGCTGTTTTTT
NA	NA	TRBJ2-1	TRBV20-1	CSASDQFNEQFF	TGCAGTGCTAGTGACCAGTTCAATGAGCAGTTCTTC